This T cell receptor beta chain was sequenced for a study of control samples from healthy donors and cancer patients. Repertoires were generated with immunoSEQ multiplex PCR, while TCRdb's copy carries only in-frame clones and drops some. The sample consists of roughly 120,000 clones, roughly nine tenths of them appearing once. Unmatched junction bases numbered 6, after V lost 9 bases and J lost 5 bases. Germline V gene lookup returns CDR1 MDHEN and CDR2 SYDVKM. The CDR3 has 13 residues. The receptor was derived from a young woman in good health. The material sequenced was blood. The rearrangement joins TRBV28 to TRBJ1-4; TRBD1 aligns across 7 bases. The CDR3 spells CASQTGPNEKLFF. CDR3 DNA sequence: TGTGCCAGTCAGACAGGGCCAAATGAAAAACTGTTTTTT.